This TCR beta chain was captured by sequencing in a study of identical twins. This CDR3 is 13 amino acids long. Trimming took 1 base from V and 5 from J, leaving 8 bases between them. At least ten counts were recorded for this clonotype. What it recognizes is unknown. A universal primer site was added by template switching, and unique molecular identifiers were carried by the cDNA. MiXCR, applied by TCRdb to the 5' RACE reads, yields one record per CDR3 protein. The table includes approximately 680,000 distinct CDR3 sequences, just over 7% detected once. Findings and caveats of the study: Not following the same donors, the study drew its conclusions from cross-sectional statistical analysis. Excess sharing between twins was weaker in beta out-of-frame sequences.

The same sample was also studied in work on yellow fever vaccine responses in identical twins.

This TCR was sampled from a woman aged 18-29 years in good health. V usage is TRBV12-3 or TRBV12-4 and J usage is TRBJ1-1, with D unclear. The sample comprised PBMCs. CDR3 DNA sequence: TGTGCCAGCAGTTTAGGTGAGAGGACTGAAGCTTTCTTT. Its protein is CASSLGERTEAFF.